These T cell receptor beta chains were read from a single sample in a study of shared clonotypes between healthy human individuals. The table came from immunoSEQ multiplex PCR; TCRdb's copy has only in-frame clones and leaves some out. Of around 2.5 million clones in the sample, 90% to 95% were seen once. The sample taken for sequencing was naive CD4+ T cells from PBMCs. These receptors came from a man between 18 and 29 years old in good health. Some clones in this sample may be carry-over from other donors' samples. The conserved cysteine and the conserved F or W are not part of the CDR3 here. Some rows mark clone size as missing; the rest say once, few, many or name a class of expanded clone.

V: TRBV30
size: NA
CDR3: AWSVRRETEAF

V: TRBV11-2
size: NA
CDR3: ASSQVGGSETQY

V: TRBV5-1
size: NA
CDR3: ASSYTVSSGNTIY

V: TRBV5-1
size: NA
CDR3: ASSGTSSYNEQF

V: TRBV5-1
size: NA
CDR3: ASSLAGSMNTEAF

V: TRBV10-2
size: NA
CDR3: ASSVEGLEAF

V: TRBV18
size: once
CDR3: ASSVGLAVPYEGNEQF

V: TRBV5-1
size: NA
CDR3: ASSLLQGSTEAF

V: TRBV2
size: NA
CDR3: ASSRDQTYGNEQF

V: TRBV9
size: NA
CDR3: ASSSRTGGSGNTIY

V: TRBV15
size: NA
CDR3: ATSKSPPASGYT

V: TRBV5-1
size: NA
CDR3: ASSLTVGSYEQY